This passage covers 8 T cell receptor beta chains from one sample sequenced in a study of STAT5B mutations in CD4+ large granular lymphocyte leukemia. Measured with immunoSEQ multiplex PCR; TCRdb has only the in-frame clones, and not every one. The sample lists fewer than 1,500 clones, around 77% occurring once. The sample consisted of PBMCs. These receptors were taken from a man between 65 and 85 years old with CD4+ T-cell large granular lymphocyte leukemia.

The chain couples TRBV11-2 to TRBJ1-2; D call uncertain. From germline, CDR1 is SGHAT and CDR2 FQNNGV. The CDR3 is 16 residues long. The germline V and J ends were trimmed by 1 base and 3 bases, with 15 bases remaining between them. CDR3 residues: CASSLVKWANDYGYTF. The CDR3 DNA reads TGTGCCAGCAGCTTAGTTAAATGGGCAAATGACTATGGCTACACCTTC. The whole variable domain, filled in from reference TRBV11-2 and TRBJ1-2, reads EAGVAQSPRYKIIEKRQSVAFWCNPISGHATLYWYQQILGQGPKLLIQFQNNGVVDDSQLPKDRFSAERLKGVDSTLKIQPAKLEDSAVYLCASSLVKWANDYGYTFGSGTRLTVV.

The chain uses TRBV5-5 and TRBJ1-2; D is undetermined. Germline V gene data show CDR1 as SGHKS and CDR2 as YYEKEE (reference sequence). The CDR3 totals 13 residues. Trimming took 1 base from V and 8 from J, leaving 12 bases between them. CDR3 coding DNA: TGTGCCAGCAGCTTGAGGCAGGAAAGGGGCTACACCTTC. Translation gives CASSLRQERGYTF.

CDR3 sequence: CASSSSGTNQHF. Here the CDR3 DNA reads TGTGCCAGCAGTTCTTCCGGGACAAACCAGCATTTT. This sequence joins TRBV2 and TRBJ1-5; weak D call: TRBD1 (6 bases). V dropped 5 bases and J dropped 12 bases, with 14 bases sitting between them. This CDR3 is built from 12 residues. The germline gives CDR1 SNHLY, CDR2 FYNNEI.

CDR3 region: CASSLGDGGRYEQFF. CDR3 DNA: TGTGCCAGCAGCTTAGGGGACGGTGGTAGGTATGAGCAGTTCTTC. V usage is TRBV7-9 and J usage is TRBJ2-1, with D perhaps being TRBD1 or TRBD2 (5 bases each). The V and J ends lost 1 base and 8 bases respectively, with 15 bases between them. Looked up from germline, CDR1 is SEHNR and CDR2 is FQNEAQ (reference sequence). The CDR3 sequence is 15 residues long.

Notes on this clone: Its ends do not fully match the called genes, so a read error is possible. The chain recombines TRBV18 with TRBJ1-1, with TRBD1 as a possible D gene (6 bases). CDR3 length: 17 amino acids. Germline loops: CDR1 KGHSH, CDR2 LQKENI. CDR3: CANSPRTGLGVRTEAFF. The CDR3 region has the DNA TGTGCCAACTCACCGCGAACAGGGTTAGGAGTGAGGACTGAAGCTTTCTTT.

The chain has TRBV19 and TRBJ1-5; D possibly corresponds to TRBD1 (5 bases). Trimming took off 7 bases at V and 2 bases at J, with 12 bases between the two ends. The CDR3 runs 14 residues. CDR1 is LNHDA, CDR2 SQIVND, per germline (reference sequence). The CDR3 bases are TGTGCCAGTAAGGTTCAGGGAGGCAATCAGCCCCAGCATTTT. This encodes CASKVQGGNQPQHF.

The J gene is TRBJ2-1, the V gene TRBV25-1; D call uncertain. This CDR3 region has 12 residues. The V and J ends lost 4 bases and 8 bases respectively, with 9 bases between them. Germline CDR1 is MGHDK and CDR2 is SYGVNS. This CDR3 reads CASSAIGDEQFF. CDR3 bases: TGTGCCAGCAGTGCCATCGGCGATGAGCAGTTCTTC.

The rearrangement joins TRBV5-5 to TRBJ1-2, with D unclear. CDR3 length equals 15 residues. The germline V gene has CDR1 SGHKS and CDR2 YYEKEE (reference sequence). The V and J ends lost 4 bases and 2 bases respectively, with 15 bases between them. This CDR3 is CASSGDKSPNYGYTF. The CDR3 region has the DNA TGTGCCAGCAGCGGCGACAAGTCCCCGAACTATGGCTACACCTTC.